The 2 T cell receptor beta chains reported below all come from one sample, sequenced in a study of control samples from healthy donors and cancer patients. The method was immunoSEQ multiplex PCR; TCRdb's version includes in-frame clones alone and lacks a portion of them. The sample lists some 71,000 clones, 90% occurring once. The specimen sequenced was PBMCs. The receptors derive from a woman between 50 and 59 years old with colorectal cancer.

In the case of this clone: Other nucleotide sequences from this sample produce the same CDR3. The chain carries TRBV9 and TRBJ1-3, with a weak D call TRBD1 (5 bases). The ends were cut back, 0 bases at V and 0 bases at J, with 10 bases in the middle. The CDR3 sequence is 16 residues long. CDR1 is SGDLS and CDR2 is YYNGEE in the germline V gene. CDR3 sequence: CASSVGWGGSGNTIYF. CDR3 nucleotides: TGTGCCAGCAGCGTAGGGTGGGGGGGCTCTGGAAACACCATATATTTT.

The chain combines TRBV5-1 with TRBJ1-4, with TRBD1 identical over 7 bases. With 7 bases clipped from V and 0 bases from J, the junction kept 6 bases outside the gene matches. The CDR3 totals 15 residues. The germline gives CDR1 SGHRS, CDR2 YFSETQ. The CDR3 sequence is CASSPGGATNEKLFF. In DNA, the CDR3 is TGCGCCAGCTCTCCAGGGGGTGCAACTAATGAAAAACTGTTTTTT.